Detailed here is one T cell receptor (beta chain). Its antigen remains unidentified. Libraries were prepared by immunoSEQ multiplex PCR; TCRdb keeps only in-frame clonotypes and omits some of them. The repertoire holds over 55,000 clones, with around 89% as singletons. These data belong to a study of a mutant IDH1 vaccine in newly diagnosed glioma. The time point is: week 5, during vaccination. What each vaccine dose contained was 300 ug of mutant IDH1 20-mer peptide, accompanied by topical imiquimod. Germline V gene data show CDR1 as SGHNT and CDR2 as YYREEE (reference sequence). V dropped 1 base and J dropped 4; count of bases not matched to a gene: 9. The CDR3 loop spans 16 amino acids.

The TCR was taken from a middle-aged woman with glioma. This chain connects TRBV5-4 to TRBJ1-2; 8 bases fit TRBD1. The sequenced sample was PBMCs, obtained from a glioma patient whose treatment included an IDH1 peptide vaccine. CDR3 residues: CASSLSRQGAPYGYTF. The CDR3 DNA follows: TGTGCCAGCAGCTTGTCACGGCAGGGGGCCCCCTATGGCTACACCTTC.